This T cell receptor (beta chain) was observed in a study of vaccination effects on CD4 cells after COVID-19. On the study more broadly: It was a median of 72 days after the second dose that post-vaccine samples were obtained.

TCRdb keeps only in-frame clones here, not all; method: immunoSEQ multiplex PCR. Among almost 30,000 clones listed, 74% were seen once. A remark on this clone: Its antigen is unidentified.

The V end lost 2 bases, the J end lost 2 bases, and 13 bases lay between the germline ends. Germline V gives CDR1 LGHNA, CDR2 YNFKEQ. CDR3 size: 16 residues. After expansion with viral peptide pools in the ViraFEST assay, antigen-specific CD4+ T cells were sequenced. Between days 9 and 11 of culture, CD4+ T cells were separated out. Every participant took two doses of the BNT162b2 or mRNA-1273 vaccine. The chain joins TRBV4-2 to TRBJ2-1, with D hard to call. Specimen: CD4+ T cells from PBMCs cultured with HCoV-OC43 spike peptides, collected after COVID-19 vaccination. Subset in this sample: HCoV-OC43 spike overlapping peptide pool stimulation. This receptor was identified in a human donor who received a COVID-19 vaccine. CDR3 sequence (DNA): TGTGCCAGCAGCCAAAATCCAGGCGCTACCTACAATGAGCAGTTCTTC. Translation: CASSQNPGATYNEQFF.